This entry is about one TCR beta chain. This clone was counted once. Its binding antigen is unknown. Base-call qualities are not available, and no considerably larger clone is one nucleotide away. Cut back by 3 bases and 7 bases, the V and J ends lie 13 bases apart. The germline V gene encodes CDR1 LNHDA and CDR2 SQIVND (reference sequence). Counted from cysteine to phenylalanine, this CDR3 has 14 amino acids. CDR3 DNA only is kept here, 42 bases in frame from base 1. The CDR3 regions of human TCRbeta chains were analyzed by immunosequencing. The source study handled its data this way. TCRs in the repertoires were compared against a reference library of SARS-CoV-2-specific TCRs that had been generated with the MIRA antigen-specificity platform. Breadth was defined as the fraction of unique TCRs that were SARS-CoV-2-associated, and depth was defined as the fraction of total T cells that were SARS-CoV-2-associated. Each spike-specific TCR was assigned to its reactive spike region and to a CD4 or CD8 class using the MIRA data. Log10-transformed breadth and depth values were compared by one-way ANOVA with Sidak's multiple comparisons tests. TCRdb retrieved this table from immuneACCESS and kept in-frame rearrangements only. Not all clones are present; in checked studies, unresolved V genes account for under half, and no reason is known for the remainder. V and J calls and clone size are given by that table; D and trimming were obtained from the DNA. The sample records roughly 140,000 clones, less than 95% of which are singletons. Of the sample, 1.8% falls within the top ten clones.

In the paper's terms, the time point label means: baseline before first vaccination. Samples from vaccinated people were obtained from the UK trials COV001 and COV002, which included a single-blind randomized controlled phase 2/3 trial of AZD1222 (ChAdOx1 nCoV-19) in healthy adults. For TCRbeta chain sequencing, PBMC samples from trial participants were taken at day 0 and at day 28 after the second dose. This sample was included in a study of T cell responses to AZD1222 COVID-19 vaccine (dated by TCRdb to about 2021). For the study in its entirety: Because spike-specific TCR depth and breadth did not differ between the two schedules, AZD1222 recipients who got a second dose at roughly 4 weeks were pooled with those who got a second dose at roughly 12 weeks. Enrollment into the trials was organized by age into subgroups of 18-55, 56-69 and 70-plus years, and those subgroups contained roughly 150, 30 and 60 TCR-sequenced participants, respectively. A total of more than 230 trial participants underwent TCR sequencing, of whom 200 to 220 received two doses of AZD1222 and about 26 received two doses of the MenACWY control vaccine. The study at large found these results: Most participants were white British and females outnumbered males, and the authors suggested that clonal diversity may have been underestimated. The 56-69-year group was small, and its depth increase did not reach significance, likely because of low power. Because no day 14 peak-response samples were available, repertoires were characterized only after the peak T cell response. A significant rise in spike-specific TCR breadth and depth was observed after two AZD1222 doses relative to day 0 and relative to MenACWY recipients. Reportedly, almost half of the unique spike-specific TCRs recognized epitopes lying outside the regions that are mutated in the B.1.351 and B.1.1.7 variants. CD4 TCRs associated with the vaccine covered the entire spike protein, and the dominant responses were in regions 160-218 and 743-854. Conclusions about previously exposed vaccinees are limited because only six or seven AZD1222 recipients were SARS-CoV-2 seropositive at baseline.

The V and J genes are TRBV19 and TRBJ2-1; TRBD2 could be the D gene, as 6 bases match. The clonotype was recovered from an adult in good health. This specimen consisted of peripheral blood, obtained on day 0 of AZD1222 vaccination. For the CDR3, the sequence is CASSIYSGRNEQFF. Here is the DNA: TGTGCCAGTAGTATTTACTCAGGGAGGAATGAGCAGTTCTTC. The variable domain in full, with residues beyond the CDR3 obtained from the reference TRBV19 and TRBJ2-1 genes, is DGGITQSPKYLFRKEGQNVTLSCEQNLNHDAMYWYRQDPGQGLRLIYYSQIVNDFQKGDIAEGYSVSREKKESFPLTVTSAQKNPTAFYLCASSIYSGRNEQFFGPGTRLTVL.